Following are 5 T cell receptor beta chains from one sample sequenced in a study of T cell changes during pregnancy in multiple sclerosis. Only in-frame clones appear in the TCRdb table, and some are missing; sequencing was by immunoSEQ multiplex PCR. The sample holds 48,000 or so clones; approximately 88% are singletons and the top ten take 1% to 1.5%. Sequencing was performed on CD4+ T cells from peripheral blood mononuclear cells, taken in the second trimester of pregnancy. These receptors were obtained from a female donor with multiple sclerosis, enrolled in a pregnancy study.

Here the CDR3 DNA reads TGTGCCAGCACCGAACCCCCTAGCGGGAACGACGAGCAGTACTTC. This sequence encodes CASTEPPSGNDEQYF. This chain connects TRBV6-1 to TRBJ2-7; TRBD2 aligns across 9 bases. V shed 7 bases, J shed 5 bases, and the junction held 12 bases outside the gene matches. CDR3 length equals 15 residues. Germline V lookup: CDR1 MNHNS, CDR2 SASEGT.

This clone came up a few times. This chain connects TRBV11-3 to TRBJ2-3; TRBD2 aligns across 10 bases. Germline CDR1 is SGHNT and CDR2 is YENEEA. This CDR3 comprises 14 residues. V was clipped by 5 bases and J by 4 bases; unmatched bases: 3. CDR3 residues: CASSLSGRPDTQYF. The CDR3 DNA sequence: TGTGCCAGCAGCCTTAGCGGGAGGCCAGATACGCAGTATTTT.

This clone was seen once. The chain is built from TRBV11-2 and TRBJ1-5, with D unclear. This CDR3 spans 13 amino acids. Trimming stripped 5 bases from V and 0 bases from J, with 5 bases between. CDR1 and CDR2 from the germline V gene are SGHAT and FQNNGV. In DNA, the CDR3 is TGTGCCAGCAGCCCAAATAGCAATCAGCCCCAGCATTTT. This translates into CASSPNSNQPQHF.

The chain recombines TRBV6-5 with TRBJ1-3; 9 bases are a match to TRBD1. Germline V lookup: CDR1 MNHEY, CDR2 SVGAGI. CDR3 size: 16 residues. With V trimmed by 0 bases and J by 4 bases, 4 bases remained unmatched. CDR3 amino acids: CASSYSGTGPGNTIYF. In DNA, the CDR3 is TGTGCCAGCAGTTACTCCGGGACAGGGCCCGGAAACACCATATATTTT.

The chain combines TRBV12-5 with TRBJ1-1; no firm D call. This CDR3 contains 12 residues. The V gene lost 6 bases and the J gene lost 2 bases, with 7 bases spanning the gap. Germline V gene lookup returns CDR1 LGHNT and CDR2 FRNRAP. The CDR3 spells CASGAINTEAFF. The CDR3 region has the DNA TGTGCTAGTGGCGCGATTAACACTGAAGCTTTCTTT.